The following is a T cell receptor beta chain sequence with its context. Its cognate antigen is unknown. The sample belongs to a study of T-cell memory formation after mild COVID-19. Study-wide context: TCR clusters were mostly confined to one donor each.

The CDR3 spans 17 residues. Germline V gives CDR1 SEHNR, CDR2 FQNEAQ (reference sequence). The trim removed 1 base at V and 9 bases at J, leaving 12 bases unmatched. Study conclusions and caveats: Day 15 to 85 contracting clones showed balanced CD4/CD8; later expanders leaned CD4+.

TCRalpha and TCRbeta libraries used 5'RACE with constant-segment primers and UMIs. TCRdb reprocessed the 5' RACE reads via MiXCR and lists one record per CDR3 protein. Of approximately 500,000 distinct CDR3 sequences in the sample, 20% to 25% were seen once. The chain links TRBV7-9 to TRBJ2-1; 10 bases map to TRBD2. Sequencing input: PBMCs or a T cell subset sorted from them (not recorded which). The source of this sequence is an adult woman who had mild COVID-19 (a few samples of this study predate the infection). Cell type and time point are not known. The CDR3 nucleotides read TGTGCCAGCAGCTTAGGCGCTAGCGGGAGTACACTTGGTGAGCAGTTCTTC. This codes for CASSLGASGSTLGEQFF. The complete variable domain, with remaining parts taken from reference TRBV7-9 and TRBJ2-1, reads DTGVSQNPRHKITKRGQNVTFRCDPISEHNRLYWYRQTLGQGPEFLTYFQNEAQLEKSRLLSDRFSAERPKGSFSTLEIQRTEQGDSAMYLCASSLGASGSTLGEQFFGPGTRLTVL.